Below, 17 T cell receptor beta chains from the same sample are listed, as sequenced in a study of cytomegalovirus exposure and HLA in healthy donors (TCRdb year 2017). Library creation used the immunoSEQ multiplex PCR assay. For the multiplex PCR, a mixture combining 60 forward primers for TCR Vbeta segments and 13 reverse primers for TCR Jbeta segments was used. The source is immuneACCESS, and TCRdb retained only in-frame sequences with V and J called. Part of the clones is not carried over; for the studies checked, unresolved V genes explain less than half of this, and the remainder is unexplained. The sample has more than 95,000 clones on record, roughly three quarters of them singletons. 1.3% of the sample belongs to the ten largest clones. The material sequenced was PBMCs. The origin of the receptors is a man aged 35-49 years in good health and CMV-seronegative.

The chain has TRBV5-6 and TRBJ2-7; D may be TRBD2 (7 bases). Trimming shortened V by 7 bases and J by 7 bases, and 18 bases separated the two germline ends. The germline V gene encodes CDR1 SGHDT and CDR2 YYEEEE. This CDR3 contains 13 residues. This CDR3 reads CASAFAGAEEQYF. CDR3 nucleotide sequence: TGTGCCAGCGCTTTTGCGGGGGCAGAGGAGCAGTACTTC.

V is TRBV4-3 and J is TRBJ1-1; the D is unclear. The CDR3 totals 14 residues. With 2 bases removed from V and 5 bases from J, the gap between germline ends came to 12 bases. The germline CDR1 and CDR2 sequences are LGHNA and YSLEER. This CDR3 reads CASSQYGVRTEAFF. Here the CDR3 DNA reads TGCGCCAGCAGCCAATACGGGGTGAGGACTGAAGCTTTCTTT.

The V gene is TRBV2, the J gene TRBJ2-1, with D maybe TRBD2 (6 bases). Germline assignment: CDR1 SNHLY and CDR2 FYNNEI. The CDR3 runs to 15 residues. Trimming removed 6 bases at V and 8 bases at J, with 20 bases between. The CDR3 DNA reads as TGTGCCAGCAGACACACCGGGACTTTGGGCCATGAGCAGTTCTTC. Protein sequence: CASRHTGTLGHEQFF.

The chain combines TRBV5-6 with TRBJ2-7; D not certain. Germline CDR1 reads SGHDT; CDR2 reads YYEEEE. With 1 base removed from V and 2 bases from J, the gap between germline ends came to 10 bases. The CDR3 sequence is 14 residues long. The CDR3 region is CASSLRYKPYEQYF. CDR3 in DNA: TGTGCCAGCAGCTTGCGTTACAAACCCTACGAGCAGTACTTC.

The V and J genes are TRBV7-2 and TRBJ2-1; a possible D gene is TRBD1 (5 bases). This CDR3 contains 15 residues. Germline loops: CDR1 SGHTA, CDR2 FQGNSA. V was cut by 5 bases and J by 0 bases, with 11 bases left in between. CDR3 nucleotides: TGTGCCAGCAGCCTACAGGCGCACTCCTACAATGAGCAGTTCTTC. Protein sequence: CASSLQAHSYNEQFF. The full variable domain, its missing parts supplied by reference TRBV7-2 and TRBJ2-1, is GAGVSQSPSNKVTEKGKDVELRCDPISGHTALYWYRQSLGQGLEFLIYFQGNSAPDKSGLPSDRFSAERTGGSVSTLTIQRTQQEDSAVYLCASSLQAHSYNEQFFGPGTRLTVL.

This clone was observed once. The chain joins TRBV29-1 to TRBJ1-3; possibly TRBD1 for D (5 bases). The CDR3 runs 14 residues. Germline V gene data show CDR1 as SQVTM and CDR2 as ANQGSEA. V lost 7 bases and J 0 bases, leaving 13 bases between the germline ends. Written as DNA, the CDR3 is TGCAGCGCTCAAGGGGACTCCTCTGGAAACACCATATATTTT. It translates to CSAQGDSSGNTIYF.

This chain links TRBV18 with TRBJ1-2, with 11 nucleotides matching TRBD1. CDR3 size: 17 residues. Germline V gene lookup returns CDR1 KGHSH and CDR2 LQKENI. V shed 3 bases, J shed 4 bases, and the junction held 10 bases outside the gene matches. This CDR3 reads CASSPITQGQGVYGYTF. The CDR3 nucleotides read TGTGCCAGCTCACCGATAACCCAGGGACAGGGGGTCTATGGCTACACCTTC.

The CDR3 here is CASSPWTGGFANSPLHF. The CDR3 coding sequence is TGTGCCAGCTCACCTTGGACAGGGGGGTTTGCTAATTCACCCCTCCACTTT. This sequence joins TRBV18 and TRBJ1-6, with 10 bases lining up with TRBD1. Germline loops: CDR1 KGHSH, CDR2 LQKENI. J lost 6 bases, V lost 3 bases, and 8 bases had no gene match. The CDR3 contains 17 residues. Full variable domain (rest looked up from reference TRBV18 and TRBJ1-6): NAGVMQNPRHLVRRRGQEARLRCSPMKGHSHVYWYRQLPEEGLKFMVYLQKENIIDESGMPKERFSAEFPKEGPSILRIQQVVRGDSAAYFCASSPWTGGFANSPLHFGNGTRLTVT.

The chain has TRBV10-3 and TRBJ2-1; 7 bases line up with TRBD2. This CDR3 spans 15 amino acids. Germline values: CDR1 ENHRY, CDR2 SYGVKD. The V and J ends lost 6 bases and 1 base, in that order; junction bases with no gene match: 6. The CDR3 DNA reads TGTGCCATCAGAGCCGACGGGGGGTCCTACAATGAGCAGTTCTTC. Protein product: CAIRADGGSYNEQFF.

The chain combines TRBV7-9 with TRBJ1-4; weak D call: TRBD1 (5 bases). Germline assignment: CDR1 SEHNR and CDR2 FQNEAQ (reference sequence). Trimming shortened V by 1 base and J by 3 bases, and 18 bases separated the two germline ends. This CDR3 comprises 18 residues. The chain's CDR3 is CASSLVSWGPAANEKLFF. DNA for the CDR3: TGTGCCAGCAGCTTAGTCTCTTGGGGCCCCGCTGCTAATGAAAAACTGTTTTTT.

The rearrangement joins TRBV7-9 to TRBJ2-5; a weak D match, TRBD2 (5 bases). The CDR3 is made up of 14 amino acids. V was trimmed by 2 bases and J by 5 bases, leaving 12 bases between them. Germline loops: CDR1 SEHNR, CDR2 FQNEAQ (reference sequence). CDR3 coding DNA: TGTGCCAGCAGCTTAACGGATCCGGGGGAGACCCAGTACTTC. It translates to CASSLTDPGETQYF.

V usage is TRBV7-9 and J usage is TRBJ2-4, with TRBD1 identical over 7 bases. Germline V lookup: CDR1 SEHNR, CDR2 FQNEAQ (reference sequence). The length of the CDR3 is 13 residues. The trim removed 5 bases at V and 8 bases at J, leaving 6 bases unmatched. DNA for the CDR3: TGTGCCAGCAGCCCCCTTACAGGGGACATTCAGTACTTC. Its protein product is CASSPLTGDIQYF.

This chain connects TRBV2 to TRBJ1-4; D is ambiguous. Germline CDR1 is SNHLY and CDR2 is FYNNEI. The V gene lost 1 base and the J gene lost 8 bases, with 14 bases spanning the gap. This CDR3 region has 15 residues. CDR3 in DNA: TGTGCCAGCAGTGAAGGGTCTCCCGAGGAGGAAAAACTGTTTTTT. It translates to CASSEGSPEEEKLFF.

The rearrangement links TRBV5-6 to TRBJ2-2, with TRBD2 identical over 8 bases. After removal of 4 bases from V and 2 bases from J, the junction contained 13 bases not matched to a gene. This CDR3 is 18 amino acids long. Germline CDR1 is SGHDT and CDR2 is YYEEEE. The DNA of the CDR3 is TGTGCCAGCAGCCCCCTGGGGCGGGGGGTTCTCAACACCGGGGAGCTGTTTTTT. Translated: CASSPLGRGVLNTGELFF.

The chain joins TRBV6-4 to TRBJ2-3, with 11 bases matching TRBD2. The CDR3 sequence is 13 residues long. Germline V CDR1 and CDR2: MRHNA, SNTAGT. Losses at the gene ends were 9 bases for V and 2 bases for J; bases not matched to a gene: 1. The CDR3 sequence is CASSGGATDTQYF. CDR3 bases: TGTGCCAGTAGCGGGGGGGCCACAGATACGCAGTATTTT.

Of note for this clone: Germline and junction disagree at one end, which may indicate a read error. This chain joins TRBV2 and TRBJ1-5; 8 positions agree with TRBD1. Germline V gene lookup returns CDR1 SNHLY and CDR2 FYNNEI. The length of the CDR3 is 14 residues. The CDR3 bases are TGTGCCAGCAGCGAAGGGACAGGAAAACAGCCCCAGCATTTT. Translated: CASSEGTGKQPQHF.

V gene TRBV2 combines with J gene TRBJ2-1; D ambiguous. V was cut by 3 bases and J by 0 bases, with 6 bases left in between. The CDR3 is 14 residues long. Germline V CDR1 and CDR2: SNHLY, FYNNEI. CDR3 in amino acids: CASSDLVSYNEQFF. In nucleotides, the CDR3 is TGTGCCAGCAGTGATCTTGTCTCCTACAATGAGCAGTTCTTC.